The rows below give T cell receptor beta chains drawn from one sample of a study of blood T cell repertoires in COVID-19. Clones were read by immunoSEQ multiplex PCR, and TCRdb kept only the in-frame ones, dropping some. Of fewer than 35,000 clones listed, roughly 87% are singletons. The sample consisted of peripheral blood. The source of these receptors is a middle-aged man with active or convalescent COVID-19. The CDR3 runs from the conserved cysteine through the conserved F or W. D genes are given only for firm matches. Not every row has a clone size; where given, it reads once, few, many or a size class.

abundance	len	v_gene	j_gene	d_gene	CDR3aa	CDR3nt
.	12	TRBV16	TRBJ1-5	.	CASSPSNQPQHF	TGTGCCAGCAGCCCTTCTAATCAGCCCCAGCATTTT
.	14	TRBV18	TRBJ2-5	TRBD2	CASSPTSGEETQYF	TGTGCCAGCTCACCTACTAGCGGGGAAGAGACCCAGTACTTC
.	15	TRBV19	TRBJ1-6	.	CASSIDGENNSPLHF	TGTGCCAGTAGTATAGACGGGGAGAATAATTCACCCCTCCACTTT
.	16	TRBV6-2/TRBV6-3	TRBJ2-2	.	CASSGSGQGNTGELFF	TGTGCCAGCAGCGGTTCCGGACAAGGGAACACCGGGGAGCTGTTTTTT
.	15	TRBV10-3	TRBJ2-3	TRBD1	CAISPRTGGTDTQYF	TGTGCCATCAGTCCCCGGACAGGGGGCACAGATACGCAGTATTTT
.	16	TRBV6-4	TRBJ1-5	.	CASSVAERQDNQPQHF	TGTGCCAGCAGTGTCGCGGAACGACAGGACAATCAGCCCCAGCATTTT
.	14	TRBV7-9	TRBJ1-3	.	CASSLTGAGNTIYF	TGTGCCAGCAGCTTGACAGGAGCTGGAAACACCATATATTTT
.	13	TRBV27	TRBJ2-7	.	CASSLSIAYEQYF	TGTGCCAGCAGTTTATCGATAGCCTACGAGCAGTACTTC
once	16	TRBV9	TRBJ1-6	.	CASSVEKNGPTAPLHF	TGTGCCAGCAGCGTGGAGAAGAACGGCCCAACGGCACCCCTCCACTTT
.	14	TRBV4-1	TRBJ2-7	TRBD1	CASSQRGQSYEQYF	TGCGCCAGCAGCCAACGGGGACAGTCCTACGAGCAGTACTTC
.	17	TRBV7-9	TRBJ2-7	.	CASSVVESGDTSYEQYF	TGTGCCAGCAGCGTAGTAGAATCCGGGGACACCTCCTACGAGCAGTACTTC
.	15	TRBV4-3	TRBJ1-4	TRBD1	CASSQVYRGNEKLFF	TGCGCCAGCAGCCAAGTTTACAGGGGTAATGAAAAACTGTTTTTT
.	16	TRBV27	TRBJ1-5	TRBD1	CASSPTGTANNQPQHF	TGTGCCAGCAGTCCAACCGGGACAGCTAACAATCAGCCCCAGCATTTT
.	15	TRBV25-1	TRBJ2-1	TRBD2	CASRSAGAAYNEQFF	TGTGCCAGCAGATCGGCGGGAGCGGCTTACAATGAGCAGTTCTTC
.	14	TRBV18	TRBJ2-7	TRBD1	CASSPGQGVYEQYF	TGTGCCAGCTCGCCGGGACAGGGAGTGTACGAGCAGTACTTC
once	17	TRBV20-1	TRBJ2-3	TRBD2	CSASNPGLAGVADTQYF	TGCAGTGCTAGTAATCCGGGACTAGCGGGAGTTGCAGATACGCAGTATTTT
.	16	TRBV10-3	TRBJ2-7	TRBD2	CAISGDSGSDSYEQYF	TGTGCCATCAGTGGTGATAGCGGGAGTGACTCCTACGAGCAGTACTTC
.	17	TRBV28	TRBJ2-7	TRBD2	CASSLPGGVAGGGEQYF	TGTGCCAGCAGTTTACCTGGGGGAGTAGCGGGAGGGGGCGAGCAGTACTTC
.	20	TRBV21-1	TRBJ2-1	.	CASPWNRDKLAGLYYNEQFF	TGTGCCAGCCCCTGGAACCGGGACAAACTAGCGGGACTCTATTACAATGAGCAGTTCTTC
.	15	TRBV7-2	TRBJ2-7	.	CASSLVYRRSYEQYF	TGTGCCAGCAGCTTAGTGTACAGACGCTCCTACGAGCAGTACTTC
.	15	TRBV7-2	TRBJ1-5	TRBD1	CASSPDSGTEQPQHF	TGTGCCAGCAGCCCGGACTCCGGGACAGAGCAGCCCCAGCATTTT
.	17	TRBV5-1	TRBJ1-2	.	CASSSQVSDRANYGYTF	TGCGCCAGCAGCTCCCAGGTATCGGACAGAGCTAACTATGGCTACACCTTC
.	18	TRBV7-9	TRBJ2-2	TRBD2	CASSLGLAGGPSTGELFF	TGTGCCAGCAGCCTAGGACTAGCGGGAGGGCCTAGCACCGGGGAGCTGTTTTTT
.	15	TRBV11-2	TRBJ2-1	.	CASSLTRSGYNEQFF	TGTGCCAGCAGCTTGACTAGGAGCGGTTACAATGAGCAGTTCTTC
.	16	TRBV11-2	TRBJ2-3	TRBD2	CASSLAGGPYTDTQYF	TGTGCCAGCAGCTTAGCGGGAGGGCCTTACACAGATACGCAGTATTTT
.	15	TRBV18	TRBJ2-7	TRBD1	CASSPLGQGVGEQYF	TGTGCCAGCTCACCTTTGGGACAGGGAGTAGGGGAGCAGTACTTC
.	15	TRBV10-1	TRBJ2-4	TRBD2	CASTLGLARSYIQYF	TGCGCCAGCACTCTAGGACTAGCGAGGTCTTACATTCAGTACTTC
.	11	TRBV10-2	TRBJ2-3	.	CASSGADTQYF	TGCGCCAGCAGTGGAGCGGATACGCAGTATTTT
.	14	TRBV5-4	TRBJ1-4	TRBD1	CASSSGTGGEKLFF	TGTGCCAGCAGCTCCGGGACAGGCGGTGAAAAACTGTTTTTT
.	12	TRBV2	TRBJ2-2	.	CASSASTGELFF	TGTGCCAGCAGTGCTAGCACCGGGGAGCTGTTTTTT
.	16	TRBV7-2	TRBJ2-7	TRBD2	CASSLGLAGAFYEQYF	TGTGCCAGCAGCTTAGGCCTAGCGGGAGCATTCTACGAGCAGTACTTC
few	19	TRBV7-9	TRBJ2-3	TRBD2	CASSSSWRGSGIYTDTQYF	TGTGCCAGCAGTTCCTCATGGCGGGGTAGCGGGATCTACACAGATACGCAGTATTTT
.	17	TRBV15	TRBJ2-3	TRBD2	CATSKHLVSGITDTQYF	TGTGCCACCAGCAAACACCTGGTTAGCGGGATCACAGATACGCAGTATTTT
.	13	TRBV6-2/TRBV6-3	TRBJ2-1	.	CASSYNSYNEQFF	TGTGCCAGCAGTTACAACAGTTACAATGAGCAGTTCTTC
.	15	TRBV30	TRBJ2-3	TRBD1	CAWTPGDRSTDTQYF	TGTGCCTGGACCCCCGGGGACAGAAGCACAGATACGCAGTATTTT
.	13	TRBV11-1	TRBJ2-5	.	CASSLGAGETQYF	TGTGCCAGCAGCTTAGGGGCGGGAGAGACCCAGTACTTC
.	17	TRBV19	TRBJ2-7	TRBD1	CASSPFAQGAFGYEQYF	TGTGCCAGTAGCCCCTTCGCACAGGGGGCGTTTGGCTACGAGCAGTACTTC
.	13	TRBV4-3	TRBJ2-2	.	CASSQSRPGELFF	TGCGCCAGCAGCCAATCCCGTCCCGGGGAGCTGTTTTTT
once	15	TRBV14	TRBJ1-3	.	CASSRSGYSGNTIYF	TGTGCCAGCAGCCGTTCAGGCTACTCTGGAAACACCATATATTTT
.	13	TRBV7-2	TRBJ1-1	.	CASSLRMNTEAFF	TGTGCCAGCAGCTTGCGTATGAACACTGAAGCTTTCTTT
.	14	TRBV4-1	TRBJ2-7	TRBD2	CASSQDTGGYEQYF	TGCGCCAGCAGCCAAGATACGGGGGGCTACGAGCAGTACTTC
.	12	TRBV7-6	TRBJ2-5	.	CASSPTRETQYF	TGTGCCAGCAGCCCTACGCGGGAGACCCAGTACTTC
.	13	TRBV28	TRBJ1-1	.	CASLRGAPTEAFF	TGTGCCAGCTTGCGGGGGGCGCCCACTGAAGCTTTCTTT
.	12	TRBV29-1	TRBJ1-2	TRBD1	CSVMTGEDGYTF	TGCAGCGTTATGACAGGGGAGGACGGCTACACCTTC
.	15	TRBV24-1	TRBJ2-7	.	CATSDSTGGSYEQYF	TGTGCCACCAGTGACTCTACTGGAGGCTCCTACGAGCAGTACTTC
.	15	TRBV19	TRBJ1-2	TRBD1	CASTGTGAGGYGYTF	TGTGCCAGTACGGGGACAGGGGCCGGTGGGTATGGCTACACCTTC
.	18	TRBV6-2/TRBV6-3	TRBJ2-5	TRBD2	CASTPGTSGSSIQETQYF	TGTGCCAGCACCCCTGGGACTAGCGGGAGTTCCATTCAAGAGACCCAGTACTTC
.	16	TRBV5-1	TRBJ2-3	TRBD1	CASTGGVWSGTDTQYF	TGCGCCAGCACAGGGGGCGTTTGGTCGGGCACAGATACGCAGTATTTT
once	16	TRBV4-1	TRBJ2-7	TRBD2	CASSQVSGRGFYEQYF	TGCGCCAGCAGCCAAGTGAGCGGGCGGGGGTTCTACGAGCAGTACTTC
.	14	TRBV4-3	TRBJ2-1	TRBD2	CASSQGLAGNEQFF	TGCGCCAGCAGCCAAGGTCTAGCGGGGAATGAGCAGTTCTTC
.	15	TRBV7-9	TRBJ1-1	.	CASSRHDTEGTEAFF	TGTGCCAGCAGCCGACACGACACGGAGGGGACTGAAGCTTTCTTT
.	15	TRBV5-6	TRBJ2-1	.	CASSLYIGGIDEQFF	TGTGCCAGCAGTTTGTATATTGGCGGGATCGATGAGCAGTTCTTC
.	14	TRBV27	TRBJ2-1	.	CASSLVTGYNEQFF	TGTGCCAGCAGTTTAGTGACAGGCTACAATGAGCAGTTCTTC
.	17	TRBV11-2	TRBJ2-1	TRBD1	CASSHVRGQGFVNEQFF	TGTGCCAGCAGCCATGTACGGGGACAGGGGTTTGTCAATGAGCAGTTCTTC